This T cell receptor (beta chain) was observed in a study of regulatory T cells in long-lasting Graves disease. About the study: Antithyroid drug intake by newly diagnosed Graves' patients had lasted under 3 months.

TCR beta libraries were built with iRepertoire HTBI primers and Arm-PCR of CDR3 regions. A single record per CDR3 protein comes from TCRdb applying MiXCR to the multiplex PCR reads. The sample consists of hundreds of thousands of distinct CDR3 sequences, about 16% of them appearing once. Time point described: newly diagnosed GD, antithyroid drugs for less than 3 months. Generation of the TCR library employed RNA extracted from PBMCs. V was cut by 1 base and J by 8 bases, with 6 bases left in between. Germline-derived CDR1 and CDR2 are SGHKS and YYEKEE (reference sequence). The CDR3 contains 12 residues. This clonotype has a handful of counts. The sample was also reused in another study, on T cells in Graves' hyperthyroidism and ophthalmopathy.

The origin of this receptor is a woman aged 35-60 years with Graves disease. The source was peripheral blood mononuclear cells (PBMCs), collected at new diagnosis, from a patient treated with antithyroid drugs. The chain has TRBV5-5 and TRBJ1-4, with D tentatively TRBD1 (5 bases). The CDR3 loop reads CASSLRGEKLFF. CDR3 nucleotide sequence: TGTGCCAGCAGCTTGAGGGGAGAAAAACTGTTTTTT.